This TCR beta chain was sequenced in a study of Ad26.COV2.S vaccination and SARS-CoV-2 variants. The CDR3 length is 13 residues. V was clipped by 6 bases and J by 1 base, with 9 bases between them. Germline CDR1 and CDR2: SGHTA and FQGNSA. TCRdb's table, derived via immunoSEQ multiplex PCR, lists solely in-frame clones and lacks some. This table has 450,000 to 550,000 clones, 75% to 90% appearing once. Treatment described: some 20 received Ad26.COV2.S at low or high dose, single or two shots; about five received placebo; per-sample allocation not given. Specimens were obtained on day 63 following the first vaccine or placebo injection.

The source is a person between 18 and 60 years old who received the Ad26.COV2.S COVID-19 vaccine or a placebo. The chain links TRBV7-2 to TRBJ1-1; D not certain. The material was peripheral blood, obtained in a trial of Ad26.COV2.S vaccine versus placebo. The CDR3 DNA follows: TGTGCCAGCAGGGGCCAAAGGAACACTGAAGCTTTCTTT. Its protein is CASRGQRNTEAFF.